These T cell receptor beta chains were read from a single sample in a study of T cells in Graves' hyperthyroidism and ophthalmopathy. TCRdb re-analysed the multiplex PCR reads in MiXCR, keeping a single row per CDR3 protein. This sample has around 600,000 distinct CDR3 sequences; less than 20% occur once, and the top ten carry approximately 7%. Sequencing was carried out using blood. Every receptor here comes from a woman between 25 and 40 years old with Graves' hyperthyroidism. Both conserved end residues are part of each CDR3. D genes are given only for firm matches.

d_gene	len	v_gene	j_gene	CDR3aa
TRBD1	17	TRBV20-1	TRBJ1-1	CSAITDRPPHMNTEAFF
NA	12	TRBV2	TRBJ2-7	CASSDSGYEQYF
TRBD1	17	TRBV28	TRBJ1-2	CASSLFSGTGGNYGYTF
NA	14	TRBV12-5	TRBJ1-1	CASGIRVVDTEAFF
NA	15	TRBV18	TRBJ1-5	CASPQSGYSNQPQHF
NA	12	TRBV30	TRBJ2-3	CAWSESTDTQYF
NA	15	TRBV29-1	TRBJ1-1	CSVQVAGATNTEAFF
TRBD2	15	TRBV20-1	TRBJ2-1	CSARLLAEKGNEQFF
TRBD2	14	TRBV6-5	TRBJ2-1	CASSARTSGDEQFF
NA	16	TRBV18	TRBJ2-1	CASSQSSASSYNEQFF